This is a list of T cell receptor beta chains from one sample in a study of blood T cell repertoires in COVID-19. Clones were read by immunoSEQ multiplex PCR, and TCRdb kept only the in-frame ones, dropping some. The sample carries 250,000 or so clones, about 90% recorded once. Input material: PBMCs or T cells enriched from blood (not recorded which). The receptors come from a woman aged 25-40 years with acute COVID-19. CDR3s include the opening cysteine and the closing phenylalanine or tryptophan. A D gene is named only where the DNA matches it firmly. Only part of the rows carry a size: once, few, many, or a class if the clone is expanded.

.,.,TRBJ2-1,TRBV27,CASSSSSDPVNEQFF,TGTGCCAGCAGTTCGTCCAGCGACCCCGTCAATGAGCAGTTCTTC
.,.,TRBJ1-5,TRBV27,CASRLLGGNQPQHF,TGTGCCAGCAGGCTCCTCGGAGGCAATCAGCCCCAGCATTTT
.,.,TRBJ2-7,TRBV5-5,CASKRDSFSYEQYF,TGTGCCAGCAAACGAGACAGTTTCTCCTACGAGCAGTACTTC
once,TRBD2,TRBJ2-1,TRBV9,CASSAWTSGNNEQFF,TGTGCCAGCAGCGCGTGGACTAGCGGGAACAATGAGCAGTTCTTC
.,.,TRBJ1-3,TRBV2,CASNGHSSGNTIYF,TGTGCCAGCAATGGACACAGCTCTGGAAACACCATATATTTT
.,TRBD1,TRBJ2-2,TRBV11-2,CASSYRGRGQGDTGELFF,TGTGCCAGCAGCTACAGAGGGCGGGGACAGGGAGACACCGGGGAGCTGTTTTTT
once,.,TRBJ1-1,TRBV5-1,CASSPAVQGQGMNTEAFF,TGCGCCAGCAGCCCGGCCGTTCAGGGGCAGGGCATGAACACTGAAGCTTTCTTT
once,.,TRBJ1-2,TRBV4-2,CASSQDGQNNYGYTF,TGTGCCAGCAGCCAAGATGGACAGAATAACTATGGCTACACCTTC
.,TRBD2,TRBJ2-4,TRBV5-1,CASSFGLAVEGDIQYF,TGCGCCAGCAGCTTTGGGCTAGCGGTAGAAGGGGACATTCAGTACTTC
.,TRBD1,TRBJ1-6,TRBV7-9,CASRDSNNSPLHF,TGTGCCAGTAGGGACAGTAATAATTCACCCCTCCACTTT
.,.,TRBJ2-2,TRBV15,CATSRARVTGELFF,TGTGCCACCAGCAGAGCGCGGGTTACCGGGGAGCTGTTTTTT
.,TRBD1,TRBJ2-1,TRBV29-1,CSVSPGTGSPYNEQFF,TGCAGCGTTAGTCCCGGGACAGGGAGCCCCTACAATGAGCAGTTCTTC
.,TRBD2,TRBJ2-1,TRBV2,CASRDSGSSYNEQFF,TGTGCCAGCAGAGATAGCGGGAGCTCCTACAATGAGCAGTTCTTC
.,TRBD1,TRBJ2-4,TRBV15,CATSRVQGQGGRGIQYF,TGTGCCACCAGCAGAGTTCAAGGACAGGGCGGCCGGGGAATTCAGTACTTC
.,.,TRBJ2-3,TRBV19,CASSIRFPGFGTDTQYF,TGTGCCAGTAGTATCCGGTTCCCGGGGTTCGGCACAGATACGCAGTATTTT
.,TRBD2,TRBJ2-1,TRBV27,CASTLGTSGRNEQFF,TGTGCCAGCACCTTAGGCACTAGCGGACGGAATGAGCAGTTCTTC